Included here is one T cell receptor beta chain sequence, with context. As yet, its antigen is unknown. The V and J ends lost 6 bases and 7 bases, in that order; junction bases with no gene match: 7. The CDR3 totals 14 residues. Germline V gene lookup returns CDR1 SGHRS and CDR2 YFSETQ. The sample originates from a study of cytomegalovirus exposure and HLA in healthy donors. Findings and caveats of the study: Both high specificity and high sensitivity reportedly marked the classifier's diagnosis of cytomegalovirus status. Whilst most TCR sequences proved rare, a subset of public TCRs occurred across many donors. Trimming of TCR beta V- and J-genes showed a link, identified in a later analysis, to a missense DCLRE1C variant. Cytomegalovirus association was assigned to about 150 TCR beta chains.

PCR primers comprised 60 Vbeta and 13 Jbeta primers. Libraries were prepared by immunoSEQ multiplex PCR; TCRdb keeps only in-frame clonotypes and omits some of them. The sample gives 150,000 or so clones, under 70% of which show up once; about 3% is in the top ten. This sequence joins TRBV5-1 and TRBJ1-4, with 9 bases matching TRBD1. Sequenced: PBMCs. The sequence derives from a woman in her thirties in good health and CMV-seropositive. The chain's CDR3 is CASTKTGGSEKLFF. The CDR3 DNA sequence: TGCGCCAGCACCAAGACAGGGGGTAGTGAAAAACTGTTTTTT. The full variable domain, rest sourced from reference TRBV5-1 and TRBJ1-4, is KAGVTQTPRYLIKTRGQQVTLSCSPISGHRSVSWYQQTPGQGLQFLFEYFSETQRNKGNFPGRFSGRQFSNSRSEMNVSTLELGDSALYLCASTKTGGSEKLFFGSGTQLSVL.